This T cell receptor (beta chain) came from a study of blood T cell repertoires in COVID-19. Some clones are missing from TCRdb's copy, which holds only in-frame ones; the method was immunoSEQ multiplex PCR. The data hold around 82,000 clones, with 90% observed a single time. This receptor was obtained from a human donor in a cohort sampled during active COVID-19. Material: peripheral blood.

This CDR3 reads CASSLITGTSGFTDTQYF. CDR3 bases: TGTGCCAGCAGCCTGATAACCGGGACTAGCGGTTTCACAGATACGCAGTATTTT. The genes are TRBV7-2 and TRBJ2-3; 11 nucleotides match TRBD2. In germline, CDR1 is SGHTA, CDR2 FQGNSA. This CDR3 has 18 residues. Trimming cost V 5 bases and J 2 bases; bases outside gene matches: 12.